Listed below are T cell receptor beta chains from one sample, sequenced in a study of blood T cell repertoires in COVID-19. Sequencing was performed with immunoSEQ multiplex PCR; in TCRdb, only in-frame clones are kept and a portion is missing. The sample includes approximately 200,000 clones, 84% of them seen just once. The source material was peripheral blood. The receptors come from an older woman who had recovered from COVID-19. The CDR3 runs from the conserved cysteine through the conserved F or W. Each record gives: V gene, J gene, CDR3 protein.

TRBV28	TRBJ1-2	CASSGTGGYGYTF
TRBV27	TRBJ2-7	CASSLEGLAGGTYEQYF
TRBV21-1	TRBJ2-1	CASSNIAVSSYNEQFF
TRBV6-4	TRBJ2-5	CASLRLLAGGPETQYF
TRBV5-1	TRBJ2-7	CASSPSDSYEQYF
TRBV7-2	TRBJ1-3	CASSDQPTGSGNTIYF
TRBV21-1	TRBJ1-1	CASSISLGTGSTMNTEAFF
TRBV5-1	TRBJ2-3	CASSSSTDTQYF
TRBV19	TRBJ2-2	CASSTHGTGPTGELFF
TRBV5-1	TRBJ2-7	CASSGQGYPYEQYF
TRBV11-2	TRBJ2-1	CASSLTLGGQGEQFF
TRBV5-1	TRBJ2-7	CASSLNPGTGAEQYF
TRBV4-1	TRBJ2-1	CASSQSPGGIYNEQFF
TRBV19	TRBJ1-6	CASSARPGQGVDNSPLHF
TRBV14	TRBJ1-2	CASSPNRNNYGYTF
TRBV10-2	TRBJ1-4	CASSEQGVVEKLFF
TRBV7-6	TRBJ1-1	CASSLASAGLGGEAFF
TRBV9	TRBJ2-1	CASSGTRGNEQFF
TRBV7-9	TRBJ1-1	CASSGNWGGTEAFF
TRBV29-1	TRBJ2-5	CSVARGLGIAETQYF
TRBV30	TRBJ2-5	CAWSVGAGLQETQYF
TRBV30	TRBJ1-5	CAWTRGINQPQHF
TRBV12-5	TRBJ2-1	CASGLAPTSGGYNEQFF
TRBV18	TRBJ2-6	CASSPRSGAGANVLTF
TRBV2	TRBJ2-7	CASRQTFSSYEQYF
TRBV12-3/TRBV12-4	TRBJ2-7	CASSLAGTYEQYF
TRBV18	TRBJ2-5	CASSPPGLRNQETQYF
TRBV12-3/TRBV12-4	TRBJ2-7	CASSPDISYEQYF
TRBV2	TRBJ2-3	CASKVRDTQYF
TRBV6-5	TRBJ2-7	CASSYTQGRGGYEQYF
TRBV18	TRBJ2-6	CASSPGGTGANVLTF
TRBV2	TRBJ2-2	CASSDLRRGYIGELFF
TRBV10-3	TRBJ2-7	CAISDAGAGGIEQYF
TRBV4-1	TRBJ2-5	CASSQSPRDFRETQYF
TRBV19	TRBJ1-2	CASSIGGSGNYGYTF
TRBV6-2/TRBV6-3	TRBJ1-2	CASSKQGHYGYTF
TRBV7-2	TRBJ2-3	CASSPTPTEFTDTQYF
TRBV25-1	TRBJ2-2	CASSELFEGELFF
TRBV7-9	TRBJ2-5	CASSLAPTSGNQETQYF
TRBV9	TRBJ2-5	CASSAQGALKGTQYF
TRBV4-3	TRBJ2-1	CASSQERQSYNEQFF
TRBV7-6	TRBJ2-5	CASSLARGTGAWTQYF
TRBV6-2/TRBV6-3	TRBJ1-1	CASSYLAGAGTEAFF
TRBV6-5	TRBJ1-1	CASSSTGTGDTEAFF
TRBV5-1	TRBJ2-3	CASSFSGAGDTQYF
TRBV9	TRBJ2-1	CASSAANYEQFF
TRBV19	TRBJ1-2	CASSRTGETIYGYTF
TRBV6-2/TRBV6-3	TRBJ1-1	CASSYPGQGRTEAFF
TRBV11-2	TRBJ1-2	CASSLSVSDGYTF
TRBV20-1	TRBJ2-1	CSASSQGTYNEQFF
TRBV4-2	TRBJ2-2	CASSQSLAGANTGELFF
TRBV19	TRBJ2-7	CASKARTGLNEQYF